Listed below are T cell receptor beta chains from one sample, sequenced in a study of T cell repertoires in cytomegalovirus infection. TCRdb reprocessed the reads via MiXCR and lists one record per CDR3 protein. Among 200,000 to 300,000 distinct CDR3 sequences, 9% to 15% were seen once, and the ten largest hold approximately 1.6%. The sample was PBMCs. The receptor set was obtained from a human donor in good health (CMV status not recorded). Some clones in this sample may be carry-over from other donors' samples. Both conserved end residues are part of each CDR3.

>TRBV6-6|TRBJ2-7
CASRSPGLAGYEQYF
>TRBV4-2|TRBJ2-5
CASSPHRRAETQYF
>TRBV19|TRBJ2-1
CASSSGGDSYNEQFF
>TRBV29-1|TRBJ1-2
CSARGGVGYGYTF
>TRBV6-2/TRBV6-3|TRBJ2-5
CASRGPWRGPSETQYF
>TRBV7-9|TRBJ2-7
CASSLQDPRWDEQYF
>TRBV2|TRBJ1-2
CASRPTQRNYGYTF
>TRBV7-2|TRBJ2-5
CASSQNGWETQYF
>TRBV6-2/TRBV6-3|TRBJ2-7
CASSGGTTEQYF
>TRBV28|TRBJ2-3
CASSSPTTDTQYF
>TRBV6-6|TRBJ1-5
CASSSDWTGPQHF
>TRBV6-4|TRBJ2-2
CASSEEGGTGELFF
>TRBV4-3|TRBJ1-1
CASSQGWFSGTEAFF
>TRBV7-2|TRBJ2-1
CASSLGFSGGLDEQFF
>TRBV7-2|TRBJ1-5
CASSMDSNQPQHF
>TRBV5-4|TRBJ2-4
CASSLRGGEAQNIQYF
>TRBV19|TRBJ2-5
CASSIGLETQYF
>TRBV6-5|TRBJ2-5
CASSYGTSGEKTQYF
>TRBV27|TRBJ1-2
CASSQTGQFGYTF
>TRBV7-3|TRBJ2-1
CASSLEGSWQAGGPYNEQFF
>TRBV28|TRBJ2-5
CASSYAKAGVGETQYF
>TRBV25-1|TRBJ1-2
CASSAPLGQGPYGYTF
>TRBV6-2/TRBV6-3|TRBJ2-7
CASTEGLVSYEQYF
>TRBV7-2|TRBJ2-5
CASSLVKGSRPAQYF
>TRBV20-1|TRBJ1-1
CSAREPTGSTEAFF
>TRBV20-1|TRBJ1-2
CSATLPGRYGYTF
>TRBV7-2|TRBJ2-3
CASSLVGGASTDTQYF
>TRBV3-1|TRBJ2-1
CASSHRGSYNEQFF
>TRBV7-3|TRBJ2-7
CASSPGLAGGPLEQYF
>TRBV11-2|TRBJ2-1
CASSLALNNEQFF
>TRBV7-3|TRBJ1-2
CASSPSGGDSNYGYTF
>TRBV29-1|TRBJ2-5
CSSGDRARETQYF
>TRBV7-9|TRBJ2-4
CASSFGQGGKNIQYF
>TRBV7-2|TRBJ1-5
CASSLNPPVAGEPQHF
>TRBV20-1|TRBJ2-1
CSARDNLAVSYNEQFF
>TRBV5-5|TRBJ2-2
CASLVASGANTGELVF
>TRBV20-1|TRBJ2-5
CSARDTLAGGRGETQYF
>TRBV5-4|TRBJ2-4
CASSPEGLAGDIQYF
>TRBV12-5|TRBJ2-1
CASGFEGDPSLRNEQFF
>TRBV19|TRBJ1-2
CASSMQGNLVNDYGYTF
>TRBV28|TRBJ1-1
CASRDTGTEAFF
>TRBV19|TRBJ2-4
CASRRSGEAKNIQYF
>TRBV10-3|TRBJ1-1
CAISKELREGTEAFF
>TRBV28|TRBJ2-7
CASKSEGIFYEQYF
>TRBV7-2|TRBJ2-2
CASSLLPAGGPTGELFF
>TRBV5-1|TRBJ2-2
CATTDHSGGNTGELFF
>TRBV28|TRBJ2-5
CASSPRLAGAEGETQYF
>TRBV7-2|TRBJ2-2
CASSLISGQAGGELFF
>TRBV12-5|TRBJ1-1
CASGLGGGNTEAFF
>TRBV7-6|TRBJ1-5
CASSASRGSNQPQHF
>TRBV19|TRBJ2-6
CASSIIQGAGANVLTF